One sample yielded the 12 T cell receptor beta chains listed below, sequenced in a study of beta chain features in type 1 diabetes. Of the isolated RNA, all was reverse transcribed, and so the sequenced material was expressed TCRB transcripts. The repertoire was sequenced with immunoSEQ multiplex PCR; TCRdb's copy has only in-frame clones and lacks some. The sample has 130,000 or so clones; roughly 10% are singletons. Sequencing was performed on central memory CD4+ T cells from blood. The receptor source for this set is a middle-aged woman in good health.

For this clone: The junction shows a germline mismatch at one end, possibly a read error. The J gene is TRBJ1-2, the V gene TRBV11-2, with D perhaps matching TRBD1 (6 bases). The CDR3 has 14 residues. In germline, CDR1 is SGHAT, CDR2 FQNNGV. This CDR3 reads CASEGGSRNYGCTF. CDR3 sequence (DNA): TGTGCCAGCGAAGGGGGATCCCGAAACTATGGCTGCACCTTC.

This clone was observed a few times. The rearrangement uses TRBV5-4 and TRBJ2-5, with 7 bases fitting TRBD1. V dropped 5 bases and J dropped 3; count of bases not matched to a gene: 4. Per germline, CDR1 SGHNT and CDR2 YYREEE (reference sequence). The CDR3 consists of 13 residues. DNA for the CDR3: TGTGCCAGCAGATCAACAGGGGAAGAGACCCAGTACTTC. It yields the protein CASRSTGEETQYF.

CDR3 protein: CASIRGDGGELFF. Here the CDR3 DNA reads TGTGCCAGTATCCGCGGGGACGGCGGGGAGCTGTTTTTT. The gene calls are TRBV19 and TRBJ2-2; perhaps TRBD2 as D (6 bases). Germline CDR1 reads LNHDA; CDR2 reads SQIVND (reference sequence). V shed 7 bases and J shed 7 bases, with 13 bases lying between them. There are 13 residues in the CDR3.

The J gene is TRBJ1-2, the V gene TRBV9; 9 positions match TRBD1. V lost 0 bases to trimming and J lost 8 bases; unmatched junction nucleotides: 26. CDR3 length equals 21 residues. Germline CDR1 and CDR2: SGDLS and YYNGEE. CDR3 residues: CASSVAFGRPIKGTGSAGYTF. The CDR3 DNA reads as TGTGCCAGCAGCGTAGCTTTTGGAAGGCCTATAAAAGGGACAGGGAGTGCCGGCTACACCTTC.

The J gene is TRBJ1-2, the V gene TRBV16, with D hard to call. Germline V gives CDR1 KGHSY, CDR2 FQNENV. The CDR3 loop spans 15 amino acids. V was shortened by 2 bases and J by 7 bases, with 17 bases between the two germline ends. The DNA for the CDR3 is TGTGCCAGCAGCCAACTCGAGACCCCTCGGGGTGGCTACACCTTC. This sequence encodes CASSQLETPRGGYTF.

The rearrangement uses TRBV11-2 and TRBJ1-4, with 8 bases fitting TRBD1. Germline V gene sequence: CDR1 SGHAT, CDR2 FQNNGV. The V segment lost 5 bases and the J segment 4 bases; nucleotides outside the gene matches: 6. The CDR3 spans 15 residues. This chain's CDR3 is CASSPGQGGNEKLFF. The DNA for the CDR3 is TGTGCCAGCAGCCCAGGACAGGGTGGTAATGAAAAACTGTTTTTT.

This clone was found a few times. This sample includes further DNA sequences coding for the same CDR3. This chain connects TRBV9 to TRBJ2-2; TRBD2 matches 7 bases. CDR1 and CDR2 (germline): SGDLS, YYNGEE. V lost 0 bases to trimming and J lost 1 base; unmatched junction nucleotides: 3. CDR3 size: 16 residues. CDR3 loop: CASSVGLAGNTGELFF. CDR3 bases: TGTGCCAGCAGCGTAGGTTTAGCGGGGAACACCGGGGAGCTGTTTTTT.

The table lists this clone with many counts. The genes are TRBV13 and TRBJ2-1; no clear D gene. Looked up from germline, CDR1 is PRHDT and CDR2 is FYEKMQ (reference sequence). This CDR3 region has 14 residues. V lost 5 bases and J lost 1, with 9 bases in between. The CDR3 sequence: CASSPWQSYNEQFF. The CDR3 DNA follows: TGTGCCAGCAGCCCATGGCAGTCCTACAATGAGCAGTTCTTC. Variable domain in full (rest from reference TRBV13 and TRBJ2-1): AAGVIQSPRHLIKEKRETATLKCYPIPRHDTVYWYQQGPGQDPQFLISFYEKMQSDKGSIPDRFSAQQFSDYHSELNMSSLELGDSALYFCASSPWQSYNEQFFGPGTRLTVL.

The gene calls are TRBV5-1 and TRBJ2-1, with a weak D call TRBD1 (6 bases). Germline CDR1 SGHRS, CDR2 YFSETQ. CDR3 size: 16 residues. V was trimmed by 0 bases and J by 0 bases, leaving 10 bases between them. CDR3 sequence reads: CASSLAGDNSYNEQFF. The CDR3 DNA reads TGCGCCAGCAGCTTGGCCGGGGACAACTCCTACAATGAGCAGTTCTTC.

This clone was seen ten or more times. This rearrangement joins TRBV27 to TRBJ2-7; D perhaps matches TRBD1 (6 bases). The CDR3 length is 15 residues. Deletions cut 7 bases from V and 1 base from J, with 17 bases between. Germline V lookup: CDR1 MNHEY, CDR2 SMNVEV (reference sequence). This CDR3 is CASKPAGQHSYEQYF. The DNA of the CDR3 is TGTGCCAGCAAACCAGCAGGACAGCATTCCTACGAGCAGTACTTC.

The table lists this clone with many counts. The V gene is TRBV2, the J gene TRBJ1-5; D unresolved. The germline V gene has CDR1 SNHLY and CDR2 FYNNEI. The CDR3 has 13 amino acids. V lost 5 bases, J lost 2 bases, and 7 bases lay in between. For the CDR3, the DNA is TGTGCCAGCAGTCAGATTGGCAATCAGCCCCAGCATTTT. Translated: CASSQIGNQPQHF.

This clone has just a few counts. V is TRBV5-1 and J is TRBJ1-3, with D unclear. Germline-derived CDR1 and CDR2 are SGHRS and YFSETQ. Between the trimmed V and J ends, which lost 0 bases and 1 base, there was a span of 11 bases. The CDR3 contains 16 residues. CDR3 nucleotide sequence: TGCGCCAGCAGCTTGGGTGCTATCGGGTCTGGAAACACCATATATTTT. Its protein product is CASSLGAIGSGNTIYF.